This T cell receptor (beta chain) was found in a study of regulatory T cells in long-lasting Graves disease. Across the study: Antithyroid drugs had been taken under 3 months by newly diagnosed Graves' patients.

The time point was: newly diagnosed GD, antithyroid drugs for less than 3 months. The TCR library was prepared using RNA isolated from PBMCs. About 9.2 milliliters of peripheral blood were taken and placed in EDTA tubes. The table lists this clonotype with many counts. Its antigen is currently unknown. To make TCR beta libraries, researchers used iRepertoire HTBI primers and Arm-PCR of CDR3 regions. From the multiplex PCR reads, TCRdb called clonotypes with MiXCR, one entry per CDR3 protein. The sample records 200,000 to 250,000 distinct CDR3 sequences, 20% being singletons. Findings and limits, study-wide: Persistent disease was associated with favored TRBV28 usage and with favored use of TRBJ1-2 and TRBJ2-5. Patients with persistent Graves' had lower TCR diversity than newly diagnosed patients.

The CDR3 extends over 14 amino acids. Germline lookup yields CDR1 SGHTA and CDR2 FQGNSA. The V end was cut by 1 base, the J end by 9 bases, with 13 bases between. The receptor's source is a female donor with Graves disease. The input for sequencing was peripheral blood mononuclear cells (PBMCs), taken at new diagnosis, from a patient treated with antithyroid drugs. The V call is TRBV7-2, the J call TRBJ2-1; D perhaps matches TRBD2 (5 bases). CDR3 residues: CASSLVGGPLEQFF. CDR3 nucleotide sequence: TGTGCCAGCAGCTTAGTAGGCGGGCCCCTTGAGCAGTTCTTC.